The rows below give T cell receptor beta chains drawn from one sample of a study of cytomegalovirus exposure and HLA in healthy donors. The method was immunoSEQ multiplex PCR; TCRdb's version includes in-frame clones alone and lacks a portion of them. The repertoire holds over 100,000 clones, 76% seen once, with 7% to 9% in the top ten. Sequencing was done on a sample of PBMCs. These receptors were obtained from a woman aged 45 to 65 in good health and CMV-seropositive. CDR3s include the opening cysteine and the closing phenylalanine or tryptophan.

cdr3_aa: CATIGATGANGLTF; v_call: TRBV6-5
cdr3_aa: CASSFGTSEYYEQYF; v_call: TRBV7-9
cdr3_aa: CASSRQEHYEQYF; v_call: TRBV6-6
cdr3_aa: CSVEAGFSYEQYF; v_call: TRBV29-1
cdr3_aa: CASREGLAGANEQFF; v_call: TRBV2
cdr3_aa: CASGGQLSFTYNEQFF; v_call: TRBV2
cdr3_aa: CASGRVGNQPQHF; v_call: TRBV28
cdr3_aa: CATSRPLGQGRYEQYF; v_call: TRBV15
cdr3_aa: CASSLAVGTEAFF; v_call: TRBV5-4
cdr3_aa: CASSRGLAGTWTGELFF; v_call: TRBV9
cdr3_aa: CASSVRQGSYNEQFF; v_call: TRBV7-9
cdr3_aa: CASSLQGTAEQYF; v_call: TRBV5-1
cdr3_aa: CATSGQNNEKLFF; v_call: TRBV19
cdr3_aa: CASSQDAAGKGGEKLFF; v_call: TRBV4-2